This record covers a single TCR beta chain. Its antigen is still unknown. Data came from immunoSEQ multiplex PCR; TCRdb stores just in-frame clones and leaves some out. The sample holds some 50,000 clones, just over 85% seen once. The CDR3 covers 19 residues. V dropped 1 base and J dropped 9; count of bases not matched to a gene: 16. Germline V gives CDR1 SGHTA, CDR2 FQGTGA. These data come from a study of OX40 agonist ivuxolimab in advanced cancers. The overall study: Cohort: roughly 80% men, mean age 60, aged roughly 23 to 79. Study-wide results and limits: Also showing low normalized T-cell clonal expansion were some of the nonresponders.

The chain carries TRBV7-3 and TRBJ2-1; the match to TRBD2 covers 12 bases. Sequenced material: CD4+ or CD8+ T cells sorted from blood, taken in a trial of the OX40 agonist ivuxolimab. The receptor was derived from an adult with an advanced solid tumor such as melanoma, head and neck, liver or kidney cancer. CDR3 nucleotide sequence: TGTGCCAGCAGCTTAAGGTGGTCGACTAGCGGGGGCCAAGGAGGTGAGCAGTTCTTC. Amino acid sequence: CASSLRWSTSGGQGGEQFF.